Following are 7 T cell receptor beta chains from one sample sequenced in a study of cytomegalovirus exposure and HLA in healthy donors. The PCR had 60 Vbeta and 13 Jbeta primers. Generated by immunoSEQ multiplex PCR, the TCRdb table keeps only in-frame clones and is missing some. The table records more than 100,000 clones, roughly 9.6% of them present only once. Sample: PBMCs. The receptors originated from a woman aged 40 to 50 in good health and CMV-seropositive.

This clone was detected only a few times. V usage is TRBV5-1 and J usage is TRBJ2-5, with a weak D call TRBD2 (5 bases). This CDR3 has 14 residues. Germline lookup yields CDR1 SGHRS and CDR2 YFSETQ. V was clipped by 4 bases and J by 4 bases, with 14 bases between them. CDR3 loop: CASSIQAERETQYF. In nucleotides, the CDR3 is TGCGCCAGCAGCATTCAAGCGGAGAGAGAGACCCAGTACTTC.

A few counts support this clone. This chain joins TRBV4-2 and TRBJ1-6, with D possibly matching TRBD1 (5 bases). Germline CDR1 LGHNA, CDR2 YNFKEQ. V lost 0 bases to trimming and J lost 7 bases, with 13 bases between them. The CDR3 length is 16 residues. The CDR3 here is CASSQDAGDPNSPLHF. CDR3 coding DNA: TGTGCCAGCAGCCAAGATGCGGGGGACCCCAATTCACCCCTCCACTTT.

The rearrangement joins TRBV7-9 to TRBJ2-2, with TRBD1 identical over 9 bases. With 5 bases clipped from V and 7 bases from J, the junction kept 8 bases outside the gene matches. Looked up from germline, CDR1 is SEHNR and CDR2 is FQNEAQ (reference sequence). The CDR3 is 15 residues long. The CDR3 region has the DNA TGTGCCAGCAGCATGGGACAGGGACTGGGCGGGGAGCTGTTTTTT. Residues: CASSMGQGLGGELFF.

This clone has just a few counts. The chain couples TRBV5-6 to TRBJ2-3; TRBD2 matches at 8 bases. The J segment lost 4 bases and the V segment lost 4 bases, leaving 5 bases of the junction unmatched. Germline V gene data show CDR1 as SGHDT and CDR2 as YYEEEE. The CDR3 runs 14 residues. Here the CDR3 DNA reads TGTGCCAGCAGCCTAGGACTAGCAGCAGATACGCAGTATTTT. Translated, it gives CASSLGLAADTQYF.

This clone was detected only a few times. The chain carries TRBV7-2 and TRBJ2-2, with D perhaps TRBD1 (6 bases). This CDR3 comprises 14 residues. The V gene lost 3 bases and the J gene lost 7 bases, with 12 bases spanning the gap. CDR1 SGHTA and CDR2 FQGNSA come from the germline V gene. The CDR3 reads CASSLTGAVGELFF. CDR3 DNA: TGTGCCAGCAGCTTGACAGGAGCGGTCGGGGAGCTGTTTTTT.

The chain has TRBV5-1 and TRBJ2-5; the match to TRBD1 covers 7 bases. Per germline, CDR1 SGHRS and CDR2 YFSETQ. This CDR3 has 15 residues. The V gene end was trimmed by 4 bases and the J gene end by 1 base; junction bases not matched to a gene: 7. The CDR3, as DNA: TGCGCCAGCAGCGACAGGGCCTTTTCCCAAGAGACCCAGTACTTC. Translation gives CASSDRAFSQETQYF.

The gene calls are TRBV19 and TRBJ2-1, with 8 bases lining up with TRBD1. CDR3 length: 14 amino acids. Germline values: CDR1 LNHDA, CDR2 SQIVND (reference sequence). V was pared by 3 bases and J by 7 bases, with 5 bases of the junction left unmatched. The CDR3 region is CASSIGTGGNEQFF. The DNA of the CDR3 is TGTGCCAGTAGTATCGGGACAGGAGGGAATGAGCAGTTCTTC.